The 5 T cell receptor beta chains below come from one sample, sequenced in a study of blood T cell repertoires in COVID-19. Data came from immunoSEQ multiplex PCR; TCRdb stores just in-frame clones and leaves some out. The table shows approximately 100,000 clones, with approximately 80% occurring only once. Material: peripheral blood. These receptors came from a woman between 50 and 59 years old with acute or convalescent COVID-19.

This chain uses TRBV19 with TRBJ2-2, with D perhaps TRBD1 (5 bases). Germline assignment: CDR1 LNHDA and CDR2 SQIVND (reference sequence). The CDR3 is 14 residues long. V was pared by 7 bases and J by 3 bases, with 12 bases between. CDR3 bases: TGTGCCAGTACCCGCGGCAGGGACACCGGGGAGCTGTTTTTT. It codes for CASTRGRDTGELFF. The full variable domain, completed using reference TRBV19 and TRBJ2-2, is DGGITQSPKYLFRKEGQNVTLSCEQNLNHDAMYWYRQDPGQGLRLIYYSQIVNDFQKGDIAEGYSVSREKKESFPLTVTSAQKNPTAFYLCASTRGRDTGELFFGEGSRLTVL.

V and J are TRBV9 and TRBJ2-7; D uncertain. This CDR3 region has 14 residues. V shed 3 bases and J shed 2 bases, with 12 bases lying between them. CDR1 and CDR2 (germline): SGDLS, YYNGEE. The CDR3 is CASSARVGPYEQYF. CDR3 DNA: TGTGCCAGCAGCGCCCGGGTGGGTCCCTACGAGCAGTACTTC.

The V call is TRBV5-6, the J call TRBJ2-7; 8 positions agree with TRBD1. Germline V gene data show CDR1 as SGHDT and CDR2 as YYEEEE. The CDR3 contains 15 residues. The V gene end was trimmed by 1 base and the J gene end by 2 bases; junction bases not matched to a gene: 5. The CDR3 region has the DNA TGTGCCAGCAGCTTGTTGGACAGGGACCCCTACGAGCAGTACTTC. Amino acids: CASSLLDRDPYEQYF.

CDR3 loop: CASTETGINQPQHF. Here the CDR3 DNA reads TGTGCCAGTACAGAGACAGGCATTAATCAGCCCCAGCATTTT. The rearrangement links TRBV19 to TRBJ1-5, with D possibly TRBD1 on 6 matching bases. Germline assignment: CDR1 LNHDA and CDR2 SQIVND (reference sequence). The germline V and J ends were trimmed by 7 bases and 4 bases, with 14 bases remaining between them. CDR3 length: 14 amino acids.

As regards this clone: The DNA is left out, because the CDR3 cannot be placed on it with certainty; the CDR3 is given as TCRdb lists it. This rearrangement joins TRBV2 to TRBJ1-2; TRBD1, as called in the table, went unchecked against the DNA. Counting both end residues, the CDR3 totals 12 amino acids. Germline V gene lookup returns CDR1 SNHLY and CDR2 FYNNEI. The CDR3 is CASSVGQGIHTF.